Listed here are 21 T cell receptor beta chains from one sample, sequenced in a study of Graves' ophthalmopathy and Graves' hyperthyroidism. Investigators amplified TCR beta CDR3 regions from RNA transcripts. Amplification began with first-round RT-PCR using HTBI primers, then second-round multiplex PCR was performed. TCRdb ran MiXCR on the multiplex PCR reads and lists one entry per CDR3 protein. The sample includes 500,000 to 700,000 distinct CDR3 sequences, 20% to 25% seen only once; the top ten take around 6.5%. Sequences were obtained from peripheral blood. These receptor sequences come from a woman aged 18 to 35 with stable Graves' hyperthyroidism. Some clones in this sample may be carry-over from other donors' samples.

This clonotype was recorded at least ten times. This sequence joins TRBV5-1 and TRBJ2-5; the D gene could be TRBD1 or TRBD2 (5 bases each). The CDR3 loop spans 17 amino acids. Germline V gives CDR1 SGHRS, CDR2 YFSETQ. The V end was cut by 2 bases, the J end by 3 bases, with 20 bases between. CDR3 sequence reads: CASSFSGTLGVEETQYF. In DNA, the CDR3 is TGCGCCAGCAGCTTCTCCGGGACCCTTGGGGTTGAAGAGACCCAGTACTTC.

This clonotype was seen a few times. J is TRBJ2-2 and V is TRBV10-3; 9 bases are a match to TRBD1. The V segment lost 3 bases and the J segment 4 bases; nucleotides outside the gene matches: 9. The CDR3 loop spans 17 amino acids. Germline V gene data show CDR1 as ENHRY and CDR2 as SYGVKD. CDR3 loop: CAISDNPGQGSTGELFF. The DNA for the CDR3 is TGTGCCATCAGTGACAACCCGGGACAGGGATCCACCGGGGAGCTGTTTTTT.

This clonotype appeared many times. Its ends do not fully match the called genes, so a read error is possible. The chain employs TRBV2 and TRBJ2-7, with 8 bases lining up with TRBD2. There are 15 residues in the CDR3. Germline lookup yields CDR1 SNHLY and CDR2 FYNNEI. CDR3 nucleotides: TGTGTCAGCAGTGAACCAGCGGGGGTCCTCTACGAGCAGTACTTC. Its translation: CVSSEPAGVLYEQYF.

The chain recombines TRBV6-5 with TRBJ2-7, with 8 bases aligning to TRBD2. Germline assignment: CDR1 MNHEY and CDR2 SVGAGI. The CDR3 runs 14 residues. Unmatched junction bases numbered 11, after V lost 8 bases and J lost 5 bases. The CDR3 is CASSYGGAVHEQYF. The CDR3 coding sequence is TGTGCCAGCTCTTACGGGGGGGCCGTACACGAGCAGTACTTC.

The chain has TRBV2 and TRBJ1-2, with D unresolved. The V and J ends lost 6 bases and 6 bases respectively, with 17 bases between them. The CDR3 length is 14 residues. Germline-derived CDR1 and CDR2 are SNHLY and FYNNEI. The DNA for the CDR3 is TGTGCCAGCAGCCCCGGTCGAGTTGGGGATGGCTACACCTTC. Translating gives CASSPGRVGDGYTF.

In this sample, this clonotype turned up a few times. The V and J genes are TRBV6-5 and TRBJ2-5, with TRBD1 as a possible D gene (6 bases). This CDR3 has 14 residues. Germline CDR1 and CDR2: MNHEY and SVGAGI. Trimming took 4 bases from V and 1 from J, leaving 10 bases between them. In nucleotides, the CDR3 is TGTGCCAGCAGTTCTTACAGGGCCCAAGAGACCCAGTACTTC. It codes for CASSSYRAQETQYF.

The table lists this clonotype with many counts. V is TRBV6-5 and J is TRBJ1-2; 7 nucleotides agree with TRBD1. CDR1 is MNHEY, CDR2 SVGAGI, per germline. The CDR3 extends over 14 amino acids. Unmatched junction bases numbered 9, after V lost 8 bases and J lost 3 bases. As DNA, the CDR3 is TGTGCCAGCGGGGCCGACAGGGCGGACTATGGCTACACCTTC. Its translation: CASGADRADYGYTF.

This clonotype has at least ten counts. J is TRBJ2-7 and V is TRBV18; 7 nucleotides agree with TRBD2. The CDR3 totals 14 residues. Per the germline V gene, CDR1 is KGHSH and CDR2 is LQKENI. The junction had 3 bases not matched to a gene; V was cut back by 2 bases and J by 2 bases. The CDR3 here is CASSPSSGPYEQYF. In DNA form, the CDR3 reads TGTGCCAGCTCACCATCTAGCGGCCCCTACGAGCAGTACTTC. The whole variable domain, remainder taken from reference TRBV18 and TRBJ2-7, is NAGVMQNPRHLVRRRGQEARLRCSPMKGHSHVYWYRQLPEEGLKFMVYLQKENIIDESGMPKERFSAEFPKEGPSILRIQQVVRGDSAAYFCASSPSSGPYEQYFGPGTRLTVT.

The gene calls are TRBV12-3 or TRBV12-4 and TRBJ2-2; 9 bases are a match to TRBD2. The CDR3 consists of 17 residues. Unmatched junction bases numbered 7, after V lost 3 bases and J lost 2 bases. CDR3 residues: CASSFGLAGLNTGELFF. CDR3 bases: TGTGCCAGCAGTTTTGGGCTAGCGGGACTCAACACCGGGGAGCTGTTTTTT.

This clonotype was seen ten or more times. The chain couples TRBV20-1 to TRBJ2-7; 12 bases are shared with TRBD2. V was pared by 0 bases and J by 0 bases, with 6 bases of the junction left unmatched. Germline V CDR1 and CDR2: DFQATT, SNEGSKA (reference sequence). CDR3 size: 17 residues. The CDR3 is CSARDPTSGGFSYEQYF. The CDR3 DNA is TGCAGTGCTAGAGATCCGACTAGCGGGGGCTTCTCCTACGAGCAGTACTTC.

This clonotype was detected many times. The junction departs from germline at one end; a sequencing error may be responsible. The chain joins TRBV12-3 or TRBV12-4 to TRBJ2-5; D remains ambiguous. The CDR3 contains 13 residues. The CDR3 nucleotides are TGCGCCAGCAGCCCACCTGGCCAAGAGACCCAGTACTTC. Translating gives CASSPPGQETQYF.

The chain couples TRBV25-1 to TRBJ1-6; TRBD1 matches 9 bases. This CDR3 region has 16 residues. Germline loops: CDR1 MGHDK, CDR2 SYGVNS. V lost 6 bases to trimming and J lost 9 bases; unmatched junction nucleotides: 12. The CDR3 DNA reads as TGTGCCAGCAGGGCCAGCGCCGGGACAGGGTCTTCACCCCTCCACTTT. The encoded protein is CASRASAGTGSSPLHF.

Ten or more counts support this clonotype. The CDR3 loop is CSARGQAYEQYF. CDR3 in DNA: TGCAGCGCCCGAGGACAGGCCTACGAGCAGTACTTC. The chain has TRBV29-1 and TRBJ2-7; 7 bases match TRBD1. J lost 2 bases, V lost 7 bases, and 5 bases had no gene match. CDR1 SQVTM and CDR2 ANQGSEA come from the germline V gene. CDR3 length: 12 amino acids.

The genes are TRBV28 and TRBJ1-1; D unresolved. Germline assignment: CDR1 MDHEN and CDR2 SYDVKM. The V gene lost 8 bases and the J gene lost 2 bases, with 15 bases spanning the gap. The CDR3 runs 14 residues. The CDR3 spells CASRIPRLNTEAFF. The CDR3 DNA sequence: TGTGCCAGCCGTATCCCCCGGCTTAACACTGAAGCTTTCTTT. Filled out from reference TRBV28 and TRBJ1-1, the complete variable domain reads DVKVTQSSRYLVKRTGEKVFLECVQDMDHENMFWYRQDPGLGLRLIYFSYDVKMKEKGDIPEGYSVSREKKERFSLILESASTNQTSMYLCASRIPRLNTEAFFGQGTRLTVV.

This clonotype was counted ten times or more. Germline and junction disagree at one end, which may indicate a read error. The CDR3: CASKLQGGDEHWDF. DNA of the CDR3: TGTGCCAGCAAATTACAGGGAGGGGACGAACACTGGGATTTT. V is TRBV27 and J is TRBJ1-1; maybe TRBD1 (6 bases). The CDR3 runs to 14 residues. Looked up from germline, CDR1 is MNHEY and CDR2 is SMNVEV (reference sequence).

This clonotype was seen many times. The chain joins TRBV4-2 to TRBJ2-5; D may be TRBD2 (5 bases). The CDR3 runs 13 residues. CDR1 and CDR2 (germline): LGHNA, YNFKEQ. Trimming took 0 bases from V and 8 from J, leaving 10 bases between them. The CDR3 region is CASSQDTRETQYF. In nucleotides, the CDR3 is TGTGCCAGCAGCCAAGATACGAGGGAAACCCAGTACTTC.

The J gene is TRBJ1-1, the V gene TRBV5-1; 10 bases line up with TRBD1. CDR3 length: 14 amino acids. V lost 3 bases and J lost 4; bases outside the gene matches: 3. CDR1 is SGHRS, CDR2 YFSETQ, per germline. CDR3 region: CASSWGQGFTEAFF. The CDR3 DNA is TGCGCCAGCAGCTGGGGACAGGGGTTCACTGAAGCTTTCTTT.

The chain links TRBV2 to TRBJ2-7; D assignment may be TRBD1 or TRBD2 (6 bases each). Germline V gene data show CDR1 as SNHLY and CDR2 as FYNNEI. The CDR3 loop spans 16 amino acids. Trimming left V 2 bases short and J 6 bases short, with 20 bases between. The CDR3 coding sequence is TGTGCCAGCAGTGAACCCCGGGGGCGCACGGTATCCGAGCAGTACTTC. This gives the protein CASSEPRGRTVSEQYF.

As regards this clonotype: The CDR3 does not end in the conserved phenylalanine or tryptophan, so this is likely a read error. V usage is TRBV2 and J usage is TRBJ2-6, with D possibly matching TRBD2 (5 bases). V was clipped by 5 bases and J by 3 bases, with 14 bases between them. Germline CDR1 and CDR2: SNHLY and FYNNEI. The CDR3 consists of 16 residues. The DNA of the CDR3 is TGTGCCAGCAGTCAGAGCCTCGGGGTTGGGGCCAACGTCCTGACTTAC. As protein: CASSQSLGVGANVLTY.

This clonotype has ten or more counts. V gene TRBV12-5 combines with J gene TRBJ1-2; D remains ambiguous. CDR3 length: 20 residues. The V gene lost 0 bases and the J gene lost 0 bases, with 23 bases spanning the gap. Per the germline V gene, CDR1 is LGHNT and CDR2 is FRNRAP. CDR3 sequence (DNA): TGTGCTAGTGGTTTGGTCCCCGCCGTGGAGTACGTCGTAACTAACTATGGCTACACCTTC. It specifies CASGLVPAVEYVVTNYGYTF.

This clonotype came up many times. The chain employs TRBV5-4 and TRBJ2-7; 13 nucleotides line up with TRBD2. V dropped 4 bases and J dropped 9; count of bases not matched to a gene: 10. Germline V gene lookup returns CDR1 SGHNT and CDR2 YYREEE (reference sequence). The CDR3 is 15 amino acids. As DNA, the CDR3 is TGTGCCAGCAGCCCACTAGCGGGAGGGCCTGCAGTGCAGTACTTC. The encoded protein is CASSPLAGGPAVQYF.